This entry lists 16 T cell receptor beta chains sequenced from one sample in a study of regulatory T cells in long-lasting Graves disease (dated by TCRdb to the early 2020s). The intended sense of this specimen's time point label: newly diagnosed GD, antithyroid drugs for less than 3 months. RNA was extracted from PBMCs in TRIzol for both TCR sequencing and RNA sequencing. The library relied on multiplex PCR. Sequencing used an Illumina HiSeq 4000. TCR beta libraries were built with iRepertoire HTBI primers and Arm-PCR amplification of CDR3 regions. TCRdb reanalyzed the raw reads on its own, using fastp at Q25 for trimming and MiXCR for clone calling, and kept in-frame beta chains. Here each entry gathers all rows of one CDR3 protein and keeps the most common genes and DNA. The sample table records 350,000 to 500,000 distinct CDR3 sequences; over 15% of these occur just once. The top ten hold less than 30% of the sample.

This sample was also put to use in a study of T cells in Graves' hyperthyroidism and ophthalmopathy.

This specimen was peripheral blood mononuclear cells (PBMCs), taken at new diagnosis, from a patient treated with antithyroid drugs. These receptors were collected from a woman in her late teens or twenties with Graves disease. Donor details come from another sample of the same person, matched by shared clones.

This clonotype turned up a few times. J is TRBJ2-3 and V is TRBV5-1; 8 bases agree with TRBD1. Germline values: CDR1 SGHRS, CDR2 YFSETQ. This CDR3 contains 15 residues. The J segment lost 6 bases and the V segment lost 0 bases, leaving 6 bases of the junction unmatched. This chain's CDR3 is CASSLAGQEIDTQYF. CDR3 bases: TGCGCCAGCAGCTTGGCGGGACAGGAAATCGATACGCAGTATTTT. Together with reference TRBV5-1 and TRBJ2-3, the CDR3 gives the full variable domain: KAGVTQTPRYLIKTRGQQVTLSCSPISGHRSVSWYQQTPGQGLQFLFEYFSETQRNKGNFPGRFSGRQFSNSRSEMNVSTLELGDSALYLCASSLAGQEIDTQYFGPGTRLTVL.

A remark on this clonotype: Just one base apart from a much larger clone, this may be a read error. The CDR3 end shows no conserved phenylalanine or tryptophan, and so a read error is likely. The rearrangement links TRBV12-3 or TRBV12-4 to TRBJ1-2; D not certain. CDR3 length equals 12 residues. The V end was cut by 5 bases, the J end by 8 bases, with 12 bases between. CDR3 in DNA: TGTGCCAGCAGTCCTTCGGACCGCGGCTACACCCTC. The encoded protein is CASSPSDRGYTL.

This clonotype was found many times. The chain employs TRBV29-1 and TRBJ1-1; a possible D gene is TRBD1 (6 bases). Per the germline V gene, CDR1 is SQVTM and CDR2 is ANQGSEA. Trimming took 5 bases from V and 6 from J, leaving 16 bases between them. The CDR3 has 13 amino acids. For the CDR3, the DNA is TGCAGCGTTCGGGGGCCAGAGAGGGCTGAAGCTTTCTTT. Amino acid sequence: CSVRGPERAEAFF.

There are a few counts of this clonotype. The rearrangement uses TRBV7-8 and TRBJ2-7; no clear D gene. V was trimmed by 3 bases and J by 0 bases, leaving 6 bases between them. Germline CDR1 SGHVS, CDR2 FQNEAQ. CDR3 size: 13 residues. Written as DNA, the CDR3 is TGTGCCAGCAGCTTCGGTCACTCCTACGAGCAGTACTTC. This encodes CASSFGHSYEQYF. The whole variable domain, remainder taken from reference TRBV7-8 and TRBJ2-7, is GAGVSQSPRYKVAKRGQDVALRCDPISGHVSLFWYQQALGQGPEFLTYFQNEAQLDKSGLPSDRFFAERPEGSVSTLKIQRTQQEDSAVYLCASSFGHSYEQYFGPGTRLTVT.

The sample holds many counts of this clonotype. This rearrangement joins TRBV27 to TRBJ1-2; no clear D gene. The germline V and J ends were trimmed by 2 bases and 4 bases, with 8 bases remaining between them. The CDR3 consists of 13 residues. Germline-derived CDR1 and CDR2 are MNHEY and SMNVEV (reference sequence). The CDR3 loop reads CASSLNRVYGYTF. Here the CDR3 DNA reads TGTGCCAGCAGTTTAAACAGAGTCTATGGCTACACCTTC.

Worth noting for this clonotype: Given a much more abundant clone one base away, this may be a read error. The chain recombines TRBV12-3 or TRBV12-4 with TRBJ2-7; D is uncertain. CDR3 length: 13 amino acids. V was trimmed by 3 bases and J by 1 base, leaving 7 bases between them. The CDR3 region has the DNA TGTGCCAGCAGTTTTGAGCAATCCTACGAGCAGTACTTC. This gives the protein CASSFEQSYEQYF.

The V gene is TRBV3-1, the J gene TRBJ1-2; possibly TRBD1 for D (5 bases). The CDR3 length is 12 residues. Germline lookup yields CDR1 LGHDT and CDR2 YNNKEL (reference sequence). Trimming cost V 1 base and J 8 bases, with 8 bases left between them. CDR3 protein: CASSQARGGYTF. In nucleotides, the CDR3 is TGTGCCAGCAGCCAAGCTCGGGGGGGCTACACCTTC.

Details on this clonotype: With a much larger clone just one base away, this may be a read error. The chain combines TRBV12-3 or TRBV12-4 with TRBJ2-7; D might be TRBD2 (5 bases). V lost 7 bases to trimming and J lost 1 base, with 20 bases between them. The CDR3 has 16 amino acids. The CDR3 nucleotides read TGTGCCAGCAACTTAACCGCAATGAGGGTATCCTACGAGCAGTACTTC. Its translation: CASNLTAMRVSYEQYF.

This clonotype was detected many times. This chain links TRBV6-1 with TRBJ2-5; no firm D call. There are 14 residues in the CDR3. Trimming took 6 bases from V and 2 from J, leaving 13 bases between them. CDR1 and CDR2 (germline): MNHNS, SASEGT. This CDR3 reads CASSYGRIQETQYF. CDR3 DNA: TGTGCCAGCAGCTACGGACGGATTCAAGAGACCCAGTACTTC.

This clonotype occurred many times. The J gene is TRBJ2-3, the V gene TRBV3-1; D unresolved. The CDR3 contains 14 residues. The germline V gene has CDR1 LGHDT and CDR2 YNNKEL (reference sequence). The V end lost 5 bases, the J end lost 2 bases, and 11 bases lay between the germline ends. CDR3 sequence: CASSGLAYTDTQYF. The DNA of the CDR3 is TGTGCCAGCAGCGGCTTAGCATACACAGATACGCAGTATTTT.

The CDR3 DNA sequence: TGTGCCAGTAGACTAGCGGGAGGGGATGAGCAGTTCTTC. Protein sequence: CASRLAGGDEQFF. The chain employs TRBV19 and TRBJ2-1, with 13 positions matching TRBD2. Unmatched junction bases numbered 1, after V lost 6 bases and J lost 8 bases. Germline CDR1 reads LNHDA; CDR2 reads SQIVND (reference sequence). The CDR3 covers 13 residues.

The genes are TRBV12-3 or TRBV12-4 and TRBJ1-4; perhaps TRBD1 as D (5 bases). The V end lost 1 base, the J end lost 5 bases, and 14 bases lay between the germline ends. The CDR3 extends over 16 amino acids. The CDR3 loop is CASSLGGRGKNEKLFF. The CDR3 DNA reads TGTGCCAGCAGTTTAGGGGGCCGGGGAAAAAATGAAAAACTGTTTTTT.

A single count supports this clonotype. The rearrangement uses TRBV28 and TRBJ2-3; 11 bases are shared with TRBD2. The germline V gene encodes CDR1 MDHEN and CDR2 SYDVKM. The V gene end was trimmed by 6 bases and the J gene end by 0 bases; junction bases not matched to a gene: 5. The CDR3 totals 16 residues. The CDR3, as DNA: TGTGCCAGCAGAAACCCTAGCGGGAGGAGCACAGATACGCAGTATTTT. Translated: CASRNPSGRSTDTQYF.

In its sample, this clonotype was seen many times. The CDR3 reads CASSDPMSSYNEQFF. In nucleotides, the CDR3 is TGTGCCAGCAGCGACCCGATGAGCTCCTACAATGAGCAGTTCTTC. The chain recombines TRBV7-3 with TRBJ2-1; no reliable D call. Germline-derived CDR1 and CDR2 are SGHTA and FQGTGA. Trimming pared 5 bases from V and 0 bases from J, leaving 11 bases between. The CDR3 is made up of 15 amino acids.

This clonotype was observed many times. The V gene is TRBV12-3 or TRBV12-4, the J gene TRBJ2-3; 13 nucleotides align to TRBD2. The V and J ends lost 6 bases and 6 bases, in that order; junction bases with no gene match: 6. There are 15 residues in the CDR3. CDR3 sequence: CASRATSGRDDTQYF. In DNA form, the CDR3 reads TGTGCCAGCAGGGCAACTAGCGGGAGGGATGATACGCAGTATTTT.

This clonotype was counted at least ten times. The chain uses TRBV7-9 and TRBJ2-3; tentative D call: TRBD2 (6 bases). V was pared by 8 bases and J by 4 bases, with 13 bases between. The germline CDR1 and CDR2 sequences are SEHNR and FQNEAQ (reference sequence). CDR3 length equals 13 residues. DNA for the CDR3: TGTGCCAGCCCGTCGGGAGCGGCAGATACGCAGTATTTT. It codes for CASPSGAADTQYF.